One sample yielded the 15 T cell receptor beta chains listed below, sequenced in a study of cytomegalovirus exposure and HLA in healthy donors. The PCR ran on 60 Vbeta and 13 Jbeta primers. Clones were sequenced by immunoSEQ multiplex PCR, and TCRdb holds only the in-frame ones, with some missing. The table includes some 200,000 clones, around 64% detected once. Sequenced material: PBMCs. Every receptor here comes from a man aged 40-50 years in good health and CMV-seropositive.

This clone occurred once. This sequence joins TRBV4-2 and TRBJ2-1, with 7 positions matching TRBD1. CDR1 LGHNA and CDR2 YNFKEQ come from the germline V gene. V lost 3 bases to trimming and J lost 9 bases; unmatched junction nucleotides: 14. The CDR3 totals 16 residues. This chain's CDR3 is CASSQILGTATIEQFF. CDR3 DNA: TGTGCCAGCAGCCAGATCCTAGGGACAGCGACAATTGAGCAGTTCTTC.

CDR3 protein: CASSLGGGGFTEAFF. DNA of the CDR3: TGTGCCAGCAGCTTAGGGGGCGGGGGGTTCACTGAAGCTTTCTTT. V usage is TRBV7-8 and J usage is TRBJ1-1; maybe TRBD1 (5 bases). Trimming cost V 1 base and J 4 bases, with 13 bases left between them. The CDR3 is made up of 15 amino acids. Germline V lookup: CDR1 SGHVS, CDR2 FQNEAQ.

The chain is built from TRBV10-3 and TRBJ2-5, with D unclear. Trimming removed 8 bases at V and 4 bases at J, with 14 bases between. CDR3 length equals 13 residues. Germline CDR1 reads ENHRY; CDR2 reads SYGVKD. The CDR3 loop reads CAISNDRAETQYF. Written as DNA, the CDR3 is TGTGCCATCTCAAATGATCGCGCAGAGACCCAGTACTTC.

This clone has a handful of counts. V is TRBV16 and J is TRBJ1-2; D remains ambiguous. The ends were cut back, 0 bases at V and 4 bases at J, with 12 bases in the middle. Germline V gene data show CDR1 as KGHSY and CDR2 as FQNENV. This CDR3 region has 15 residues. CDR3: CASSQSREPPYGYTF. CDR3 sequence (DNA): TGTGCCAGCAGCCAATCAAGGGAGCCTCCCTATGGCTACACCTTC.

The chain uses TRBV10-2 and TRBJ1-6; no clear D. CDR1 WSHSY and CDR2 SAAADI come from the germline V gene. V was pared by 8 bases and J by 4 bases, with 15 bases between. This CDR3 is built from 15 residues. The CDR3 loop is CASGEWARYNSPLHF. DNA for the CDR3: TGCGCCAGCGGGGAGTGGGCTCGGTATAATTCACCCCTCCACTTT.

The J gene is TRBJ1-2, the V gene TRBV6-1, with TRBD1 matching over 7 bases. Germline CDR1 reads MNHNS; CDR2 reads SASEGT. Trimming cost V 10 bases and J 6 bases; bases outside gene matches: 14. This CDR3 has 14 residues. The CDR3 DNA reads TGTGCCATCCTACGCACAGGGGAGAAAAATGGCTACACCTTC. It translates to CAILRTGEKNGYTF.

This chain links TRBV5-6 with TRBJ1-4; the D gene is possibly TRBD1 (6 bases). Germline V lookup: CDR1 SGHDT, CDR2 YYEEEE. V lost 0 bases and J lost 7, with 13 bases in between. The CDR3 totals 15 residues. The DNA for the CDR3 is TGTGCCAGCAGCTTGGGAACAGGGAGAGGTGAAAAACTGTTTTTT. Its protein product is CASSLGTGRGEKLFF. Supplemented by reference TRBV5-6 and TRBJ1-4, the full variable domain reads DAGVTQSPTHLIKTRGQQVTLRCSPKSGHDTVSWYQQALGQGPQFIFQYYEEEERQRGNFPDRFSGHQFPNYSSELNVNALLLGDSALYLCASSLGTGRGEKLFFGSGTQLSVL.

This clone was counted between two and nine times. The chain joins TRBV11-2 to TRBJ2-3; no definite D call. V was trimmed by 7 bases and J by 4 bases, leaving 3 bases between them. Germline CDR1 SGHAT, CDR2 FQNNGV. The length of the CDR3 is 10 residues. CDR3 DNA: TGTGCCAGCAACTCAGATACGCAGTATTTT. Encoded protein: CASNSDTQYF.

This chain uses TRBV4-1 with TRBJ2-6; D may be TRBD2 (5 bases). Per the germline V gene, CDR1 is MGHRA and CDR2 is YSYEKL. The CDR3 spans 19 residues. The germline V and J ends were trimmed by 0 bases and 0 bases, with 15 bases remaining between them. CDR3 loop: CASSQERVRADSGANVLTF. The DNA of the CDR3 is TGCGCCAGCAGCCAAGAGCGGGTTAGGGCAGACTCTGGGGCCAACGTCCTGACTTTC.

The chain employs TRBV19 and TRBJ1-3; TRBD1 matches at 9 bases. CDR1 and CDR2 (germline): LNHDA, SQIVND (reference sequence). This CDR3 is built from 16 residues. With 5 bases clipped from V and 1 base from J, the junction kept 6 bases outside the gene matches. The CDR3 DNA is TGTGCCAGTAGTTCAACAGGGGGCAGGTCTGGAAACACCATATATTTT. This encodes CASSSTGGRSGNTIYF.

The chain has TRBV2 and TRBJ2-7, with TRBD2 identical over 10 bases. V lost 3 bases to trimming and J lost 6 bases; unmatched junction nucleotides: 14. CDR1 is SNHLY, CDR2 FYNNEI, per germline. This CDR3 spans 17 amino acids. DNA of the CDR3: TGTGCCAGCAGTGAGGGCCTAGCGGGGGAGCGTCCTCTCGAGCAGTACTTC. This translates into CASSEGLAGERPLEQYF.

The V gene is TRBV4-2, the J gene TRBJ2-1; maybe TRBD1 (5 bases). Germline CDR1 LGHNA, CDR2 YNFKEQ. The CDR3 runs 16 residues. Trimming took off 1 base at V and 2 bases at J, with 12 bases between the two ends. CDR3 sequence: CASSQAYRTTYNEQFF. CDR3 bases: TGTGCCAGCAGCCAAGCATACAGGACGACCTACAATGAGCAGTTCTTC.

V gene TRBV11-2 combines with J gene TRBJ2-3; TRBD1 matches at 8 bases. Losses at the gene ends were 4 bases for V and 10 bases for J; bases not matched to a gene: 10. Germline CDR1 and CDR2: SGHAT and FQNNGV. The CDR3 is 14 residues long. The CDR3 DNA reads TGTGCCAGCAGCTCGATCAGGGGGCGATGGGCGCAGTATTTT. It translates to CASSSIRGRWAQYF.

The CDR3 nucleotides are TGTGCCAGCAGTCTTGGTACTACGAAGAAACTGTTTTTT. This gives the protein CASSLGTTKKLFF. The chain has TRBV28 and TRBJ1-4; no firm D call. The germline CDR1 and CDR2 sequences are MDHEN and SYDVKM. With 5 bases removed from V and 11 bases from J, the gap between germline ends came to 15 bases. The CDR3 is made up of 13 amino acids.

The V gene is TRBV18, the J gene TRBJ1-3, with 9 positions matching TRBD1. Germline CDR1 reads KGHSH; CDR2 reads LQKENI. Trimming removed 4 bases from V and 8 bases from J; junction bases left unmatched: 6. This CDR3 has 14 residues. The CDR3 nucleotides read TGTGCCAGCTCACTACAGGGGGCAGAAGACACCATATATTTT. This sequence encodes CASSLQGAEDTIYF.